This TCR beta chain stems from a study of tissue T cells after allogeneic stem cell transplantation. Overall study context: Tissue samples with histologically apparent lymphocytes on H&E review were prioritized for sequencing.

Worth noting for this clone: Its cognate antigen is unknown.

Overall study findings and caveats: TCR repertoires tracked anatomic similarity, regardless of disease or transplant status. In patients and mice, blood and spleen missed much of tissue repertoire.

Data came from immunoSEQ multiplex PCR; TCRdb stores just in-frame clones and leaves some out. Of around 2,000 clones listed, roughly 60% are singletons. Germline V gives CDR1 SGDLS, CDR2 YYNGEE. V lost 0 bases, J lost 2 bases, and 6 bases lay in between. The CDR3 sequence is 15 residues long. Steroid-refractory graft-versus-host disease after allogeneic hematopoietic cell transplant qualified adults for prospective research-autopsy enrollment. Gastrointestinal graft-versus-host disease was present in all patients, each treated with several therapy lines. Here the sequenced sample was ileal tissue, taken at autopsy. The rearrangement uses TRBV9 and TRBJ2-6; possible D gene TRBD1, 5 bases. The receptor's source is a male patient at least 60 years old with steroid-refractory graft-versus-host disease after an allogeneic stem cell transplant. Some T cells may be the graft donor's. Here the CDR3 DNA reads TGTGCCAGCAGCGTAGAAGGGGCTGGGGCCAACGTCCTGACTTTC. Encoded protein: CASSVEGAGANVLTF.